A selection of T cell receptor beta chains follows, all from one sample in a study of identical twins. TCRdb used MiXCR to reprocess the 5' RACE reads, holding one entry per CDR3 protein. The data show some 260,000 distinct CDR3 sequences, with about 14% seen just once and approximately 8.8% held by the top ten. Sequenced: memory (CD45RO+) T cells sorted from blood. The receptors here all came from a woman younger than 35 in good health. The CDR3 runs from the conserved cysteine through the conserved F or W. Each record gives: CDR3 length, J gene, V gene, CDR3 protein.

cdr3_length: 15
j_call: TRBJ1-6
v_call: TRBV7-2
cdr3_aa: CASSLEYRGNSPLHF

cdr3_length: 13
j_call: TRBJ1-5
v_call: TRBV29-1
cdr3_aa: CSVDLGGNQPQHF

cdr3_length: 15
j_call: TRBJ1-3
v_call: TRBV7-2
cdr3_aa: CASSLGSVTGNTIYF

cdr3_length: 15
j_call: TRBJ2-2
v_call: TRBV5-1
cdr3_aa: CASNPLSDDTGELFF

cdr3_length: 15
j_call: TRBJ2-5
v_call: TRBV18
cdr3_aa: CASSGPQGARETQYF

cdr3_length: 14
j_call: TRBJ1-1
v_call: TRBV5-6
cdr3_aa: CASSPGGSIIIHFF

cdr3_length: 11
j_call: TRBJ1-1
v_call: TRBV5-5
cdr3_aa: CASSAYTEAFF

cdr3_length: 14
j_call: TRBJ2-7
v_call: TRBV25-1
cdr3_aa: CASSGSSGSYEQYF

cdr3_length: 20
j_call: TRBJ2-2
v_call: TRBV4-3
cdr3_aa: CASSHFRPGTSGGLSGELFF

cdr3_length: 14
j_call: TRBJ2-2
v_call: TRBV5-1
cdr3_aa: CASSATGGTGELFF

cdr3_length: 16
j_call: TRBJ2-3
v_call: TRBV9
cdr3_aa: CASSVTSGRSPDTQYF

cdr3_length: 14
j_call: TRBJ2-1
v_call: TRBV13
cdr3_aa: CASSSRGRPNEQFF

cdr3_length: 13
j_call: TRBJ1-1
v_call: TRBV6-6
cdr3_aa: CASSADLRTEAFF

cdr3_length: 14
j_call: TRBJ2-2
v_call: TRBV9
cdr3_aa: CASKLAPNTGELFF

cdr3_length: 14
j_call: TRBJ2-1
v_call: TRBV12-3/TRBV12-4
cdr3_aa: CASSLGTSGGPQFF

cdr3_length: 14
j_call: TRBJ2-1
v_call: TRBV9
cdr3_aa: CASSRPSGKNEQFF

cdr3_length: 16
j_call: TRBJ1-1
v_call: TRBV6-5
cdr3_aa: CASSYPLQGPDTEAFF